The 32 T cell receptor beta chains given below trace back to one sample, sequenced in a study of spatial heterogeneity in lung cancer. TCRdb re-analysed the 5' RACE reads in MiXCR, keeping a single row per CDR3 protein. The sample yields thousands of distinct CDR3 sequences, roughly 9.4% seen once. Time point of the sample: sample taken at primary tumor resection. The sequences come from normal lung tissue next to the tumor, collected at surgery. The receptor source for this set is a female donor with early-stage non-small cell lung cancer.

This clonotype is classed as medium-sized. This chain joins TRBV4-1 and TRBJ2-2, with no clear D. Germline V gives CDR1 MGHRA, CDR2 YSYEKL. V was shortened by 4 bases and J by 4 bases, with 10 bases between the two germline ends. The length of the CDR3 is 14 residues. In DNA form, the CDR3 reads TGCGCCAGCAGCCGGGAAGGCCTCACCGGGGAGCTGTTTTTT. Its protein is CASSREGLTGELFF.

Judged by abundance, this clonotype is medium-sized. The chain recombines TRBV4-2 with TRBJ1-6; 7 nucleotides align to TRBD1. Germline CDR1 reads LGHNA; CDR2 reads YNFKEQ. The CDR3 totals 15 residues. J lost 8 bases, V lost 4 bases, and 8 bases had no gene match. In nucleotides, the CDR3 is TGTGCCAGCAGCCCGCGCGACAGGGCGGATTCACCCCTCCACTTT. Protein sequence: CASSPRDRADSPLHF.

By sample share, this clonotype is medium-sized. This rearrangement joins TRBV7-8 to TRBJ2-7; weak D call: TRBD2 (6 bases). V gave up 3 bases and J gave up 2 bases, with 14 bases separating them. Per germline, CDR1 SGHVS and CDR2 FQNEAQ. The CDR3 extends over 15 amino acids. Here the CDR3 DNA reads TGTGCCAGCAGCTTGCCGGGCGGCGGGACCTACGAGCAGTACTTC. As protein: CASSLPGGGTYEQYF.

Concerning this clonotype: A read error is possible here, since a much larger clone lies one base away. The gene calls are TRBV19 and TRBJ2-3; 7 bases fit TRBD1. The germline CDR1 and CDR2 sequences are LNHDA and SQIVND (reference sequence). This CDR3 spans 15 amino acids. CDR3 sequence: CASKPGTASTGTQYF. As DNA, the CDR3 is TGTGCCAGTAAACCCGGGACAGCGAGCACAGGTACGCAGTATTTT. Full variable domain (rest looked up from reference TRBV19 and TRBJ2-3): DGGITQSPKYLFRKEGQNVTLSCEQNLNHDAMYWYRQDPGQGLRLIYYSQIVNDFQKGDIAEGYSVSREKKESFPLTVTSAQKNPTAFYLCASKPGTASTGTQYFGPGTRLTVL.

This clonotype occurred many times. The chain couples TRBV30 to TRBJ2-2; possible D gene TRBD2, 7 bases. Germline assignment: CDR1 GTSNPN and CDR2 SVGIG (reference sequence). With 4 bases removed from V and 7 bases from J, the gap between germline ends came to 16 bases. CDR3 length equals 14 residues. CDR3 sequence: CAWMGGLGVGELFF. CDR3 sequence (DNA): TGTGCCTGGATGGGGGGGCTGGGGGTCGGGGAGCTGTTTTTT.

By frequency in the sample, this clonotype is medium-sized. V gene TRBV29-1 combines with J gene TRBJ1-2; D unresolved. The CDR3 totals 14 residues. Germline V gene data show CDR1 as SQVTM and CDR2 as ANQGSEA. V lost 3 bases and J lost 7, with 18 bases in between. CDR3 DNA sequence: TGCAGCGTTGAGTGGGGAACTCGAATCCGTGGCTACACCTTC. Its protein is CSVEWGTRIRGYTF.

This clonotype rates as medium-sized (0.01 to 0.1%). This sequence joins TRBV29-1 and TRBJ2-1; the D call may be TRBD1 or TRBD2 (5 bases each). Germline V gene data show CDR1 as SQVTM and CDR2 as ANQGSEA. There are 13 residues in the CDR3. CDR3 DNA: TGCAGTGTCTCGGGGCTGCCAGGCAATGAGCAGTTCTTC. Translated: CSVSGLPGNEQFF.

The chain couples TRBV27 to TRBJ2-4; weak D call: TRBD1 (5 bases). V gave up 4 bases and J gave up 6 bases, with 7 bases separating them. Per the germline V gene, CDR1 is MNHEY and CDR2 is SMNVEV (reference sequence). The CDR3 totals 12 residues. In DNA, the CDR3 is TGTGCCAGCAGTTGGGGCGGAAACATTCAGTACTTC. It specifies CASSWGGNIQYF.

The gene calls are TRBV28 and TRBJ2-1, with 13 bases fitting TRBD2. The CDR3 sequence is 14 residues long. V was clipped by 8 bases and J by 7 bases; unmatched bases: 5. Germline V gene lookup returns CDR1 MDHEN and CDR2 SYDVKM. For the CDR3, the DNA is TGTGCCAGCGAGACTAGCGGGAGGAGAAATGAGCAGTTCTTC. Translating it yields CASETSGRRNEQFF.

By share, this clonotype counts as medium-sized. The V and J genes are TRBV29-1 and TRBJ1-2, with TRBD1 as a possible D gene (5 bases). The germline gives CDR1 SQVTM, CDR2 ANQGSEA. V gave up 0 bases and J gave up 6 bases, with 17 bases separating them. The CDR3 contains 15 residues. The CDR3 DNA sequence: TGCAGCGTTGAAGATGGCACGGGACCTACTAATGGCTACACCTTC. It codes for CSVEDGTGPTNGYTF.

In this sample, this clonotype turned up many times. The chain is built from TRBV7-3 and TRBJ2-3; a possible D gene is TRBD2 (5 bases). Trimming pared 5 bases from V and 0 bases from J, leaving 21 bases between. Germline V gene sequence: CDR1 SGHTA, CDR2 FQGTGA. The CDR3 totals 18 residues. CDR3 in DNA: TGTGCCAGCAGCGTCTCCCCCCGGGGTTCCTCTAGCACAGATACGCAGTATTTT. It is translated as CASSVSPRGSSSTDTQYF.

The J gene is TRBJ1-4, the V gene TRBV27; D unresolved. Trimming pared 3 bases from V and 8 bases from J, leaving 10 bases between. In germline, CDR1 is MNHEY, CDR2 SMNVEV (reference sequence). The CDR3 covers 13 residues. The CDR3 spells CASSFVLGEKLFF. For the CDR3, the DNA is TGTGCCAGCAGTTTCGTCCTGGGGGAAAAACTGTTTTTT. Variable domain in full (rest from reference TRBV27 and TRBJ1-4): EAQVTQNPRYLITVTGKKLTVTCSQNMNHEYMSWYRQDPGLGLRQIYYSMNVEVTDKGDVPEGYKVSRKEKRNFPLILESPSPNQTSLYFCASSFVLGEKLFFGSGTQLSVL.

By frequency in the sample, this clonotype is medium-sized. The rearrangement joins TRBV29-1 to TRBJ1-1; TRBD1 is a possible D gene (5 bases). Germline V gene lookup returns CDR1 SQVTM and CDR2 ANQGSEA. V was cut by 4 bases and J by 5 bases, with 17 bases left in between. The CDR3 consists of 14 residues. The CDR3 coding sequence is TGCAGCGTTGGGACCCGGGGGGACGGGACTGAAGCTTTCTTT. Protein product: CSVGTRGDGTEAFF.

This clonotype was detected many times. The genes are TRBV27 and TRBJ2-1; TRBD2 is a possible D gene (6 bases). CDR3 size: 15 residues. Trimming removed 1 base from V and 3 bases from J, with 10 bases in between. In germline, CDR1 is MNHEY, CDR2 SMNVEV (reference sequence). The CDR3 spells CASSLWGLGYNEQFF. DNA for the CDR3: TGTGCCAGCAGTTTATGGGGACTGGGCTACAATGAGCAGTTCTTC.

This clonotype is termed medium-sized. The CDR3, as DNA: TGCAGTGCTAGAGCGGGAGCGGGGGGTCGGGAGACCCAGTACTTC. Encoded protein: CSARAGAGGRETQYF. The chain has TRBV20-1 and TRBJ2-5, with TRBD2 identical over 9 bases. The CDR3 is 15 residues long. With V trimmed by 1 base and J by 5 bases, 8 bases remained unmatched. Germline lookup yields CDR1 DFQATT and CDR2 SNEGSKA (reference sequence).

This clonotype is labeled as medium-sized (0.01 to 0.1%). The J gene is TRBJ1-2, the V gene TRBV5-1; a weak D match, TRBD1 (6 bases). Trimming took off 0 bases at V and 6 bases at J, with 9 bases between the two ends. The CDR3 contains 13 residues. Germline loops: CDR1 SGHRS, CDR2 YFSETQ. The CDR3 DNA is TGCGCCAGCAGCTTGGGAGCAGGGGATGGCTACACCTTC. Residues: CASSLGAGDGYTF. The full variable domain, in which reference TRBV5-1 and TRBJ1-2 provide the parts outside the CDR3, is KAGVTQTPRYLIKTRGQQVTLSCSPISGHRSVSWYQQTPGQGLQFLFEYFSETQRNKGNFPGRFSGRQFSNSRSEMNVSTLELGDSALYLCASSLGAGDGYTFGSGTRLTVV.

This clonotype was counted at least ten times. The V call is TRBV27, the J call TRBJ1-2; D gene ambiguous. Germline CDR1 is MNHEY and CDR2 is SMNVEV (reference sequence). The ends were cut back, 5 bases at V and 0 bases at J, with 16 bases in the middle. There are 16 residues in the CDR3. The CDR3 DNA follows: TGTGCCAGCAGTCCACTCCCGGTGGGCTCTAACTATGGCTACACCTTC. Protein product: CASSPLPVGSNYGYTF.

This clonotype is categorized as medium-sized. V is TRBV28 and J is TRBJ1-1; TRBD1 is a possible D gene (6 bases). Trimming took off 1 base at V and 2 bases at J, with 8 bases between the two ends. Germline V gene sequence: CDR1 MDHEN, CDR2 SYDVKM. CDR3 length equals 14 residues. CDR3 residues: CASSLYGGNTEAFF. The CDR3 bases are TGTGCCAGCAGTTTATATGGGGGCAACACTGAAGCTTTCTTT.

By share, this clonotype counts as medium-sized. The chain carries TRBV20-1 and TRBJ2-7; 8 bases agree with TRBD1. Germline CDR1 DFQATT, CDR2 SNEGSKA (reference sequence). V was clipped by 0 bases and J by 2 bases; unmatched bases: 6. This CDR3 comprises 15 residues. CDR3 sequence (DNA): TGCAGTGCTAGAGATCCAGGACAGGGTACCTACGAGCAGTACTTC. This sequence encodes CSARDPGQGTYEQYF.

CDR3: CSTEGGSWETQYF. CDR3 DNA sequence: TGCAGCACCGAAGGGGGGAGTTGGGAGACCCAGTACTTC. The chain employs TRBV29-1 and TRBJ2-5; either TRBD1 or TRBD2 may supply D (6 bases each). Trimming pared 8 bases from V and 5 bases from J, leaving 18 bases between. The CDR3 runs to 13 residues. The V gene's germline CDR1 is SQVTM and CDR2 ANQGSEA.

This clonotype is termed medium-sized. V gene TRBV5-1 combines with J gene TRBJ1-1; 8 bases map to TRBD1. V was pared by 7 bases and J by 4 bases, with 21 bases of the junction left unmatched. From germline, CDR1 is SGHRS and CDR2 YFSETQ. This CDR3 has 18 residues. The CDR3 sequence: CASAEPVGQGGGITEAFF. In DNA, the CDR3 is TGCGCCAGCGCGGAACCCGTCGGACAGGGAGGGGGAATCACTGAAGCTTTCTTT.

This clonotype appeared a few times. The chain uses TRBV7-6 and TRBJ2-1, with D uncertain. Between the trimmed V and J ends, which lost 4 bases and 5 bases, there was a span of 6 bases. CDR1 and CDR2 from the germline V gene are SGHVS and FNYEAQ. This CDR3 has 12 amino acids. The CDR3 region is CASSYINNEQFF. The CDR3 DNA is TGTGCCAGCAGCTACATTAACAATGAGCAGTTCTTC.

Of note for this clonotype: A clone one base away is much larger, so this may be a read error. The chain recombines TRBV14 with TRBJ2-2; D may be TRBD1 or TRBD2 (6 bases each). The V end was cut by 1 base, the J end by 0 bases, with 12 bases between. CDR1 is SGHDN, CDR2 FVKESK, per germline. This CDR3 has 17 amino acids. CDR3 bases: TGTGCCAGCAGCCAAGGAATAGGGGGGCCGAACACCGGGGAGCTGTTTTTT. Protein: CASSQGIGGPNTGELFF.

In this sample, this clonotype is medium-sized. The chain combines TRBV29-1 with TRBJ1-1; tentatively, D is TRBD1 (5 bases). V was pared by 5 bases and J by 0 bases, with 10 bases between. The CDR3 consists of 13 residues. The germline gives CDR1 SQVTM, CDR2 ANQGSEA. The CDR3, as DNA: TGCAGCGTTCTAGGACACATGAACACTGAAGCTTTCTTT. It specifies CSVLGHMNTEAFF.

This clonotype is large in the sample. V and J are TRBV7-9 and TRBJ2-2; maybe TRBD1 (5 bases). CDR3 length: 15 residues. V lost 3 bases, J lost 4 bases, and 12 bases lay in between. Germline CDR1 is SEHNR and CDR2 is FQNEAQ (reference sequence). The CDR3, as DNA: TGTGCCAGCAGCTTCCAGGGTTTGGGCACCGGGGAGCTGTTTTTT. Its protein product is CASSFQGLGTGELFF.

This clonotype is labeled as medium-sized. This rearrangement joins TRBV7-2 to TRBJ1-5; maybe TRBD1 (5 bases). The CDR3 covers 14 residues. Trimming pared 0 bases from V and 2 bases from J, leaving 5 bases between. The germline V gene has CDR1 SGHTA and CDR2 FQGNSA. The CDR3 spells CASSLAGGNQPQHF. Written as DNA, the CDR3 is TGTGCCAGCAGCTTAGCAGGGGGCAATCAGCCCCAGCATTTT.

This clonotype counts as medium-sized. The chain joins TRBV30 to TRBJ1-2, with D possibly TRBD1 on 6 matching bases. V was clipped by 0 bases and J by 7 bases, with 15 bases between them. This CDR3 is 14 amino acids long. Germline V gives CDR1 GTSNPN, CDR2 SVGIG (reference sequence). CDR3 DNA: TGTGCCTGGAGTGTACAGGGCAGGGAGCGTGGCTACACCTTC. It codes for CAWSVQGRERGYTF.

This clonotype was observed at least ten times. This chain uses TRBV10-3 with TRBJ2-7; no definite D call. The CDR3 runs to 14 residues. In germline, CDR1 is ENHRY, CDR2 SYGVKD. Between the trimmed V and J ends, which lost 0 bases and 7 bases, there was a span of 13 bases. CDR3 region: CAISESSDVGEQYF. Here the CDR3 DNA reads TGTGCCATCAGTGAGTCCTCGGATGTGGGGGAGCAGTACTTC.

In its sample, this clonotype is medium-sized (0.01 to 0.1%). The rearrangement joins TRBV2 to TRBJ2-7; perhaps D is TRBD1 or TRBD2 (6 bases each). This CDR3 is built from 15 residues. The ends were cut back, 1 base at V and 6 bases at J, with 16 bases in the middle. The germline V gene has CDR1 SNHLY and CDR2 FYNNEI. The CDR3 DNA sequence: TGTGCCAGCAGTGAAGGGGGGGCGCTGATCCGCGAGCAGTACTTC. It specifies CASSEGGALIREQYF.

Sample share makes this clonotype medium-sized. The J gene is TRBJ1-1, the V gene TRBV30; D uncertain. V was cut by 2 bases and J by 11 bases, with 12 bases left in between. The CDR3 has 11 amino acids. Germline lookup yields CDR1 GTSNPN and CDR2 SVGIG (reference sequence). CDR3 sequence reads: CAWSWEGRAFF. The CDR3 coding sequence is TGTGCCTGGAGTTGGGAAGGGCGCGCTTTCTTT.

This clonotype was counted a few times. The rearrangement links TRBV29-1 to TRBJ2-7; TRBD1 might be the D (5 bases). CDR1 is SQVTM and CDR2 is ANQGSEA in the germline V gene. Trimming stripped 6 bases from V and 0 bases from J, with 9 bases between. CDR3 length: 12 amino acids. The CDR3 protein is CSVRELSYEQYF. The CDR3 nucleotides are TGCAGCGTCAGGGAACTCTCCTACGAGCAGTACTTC.

This clonotype is a singleton in its sample. The chain uses TRBV24-1 and TRBJ2-1; TRBD2 matches 10 bases. The V gene's germline CDR1 is KGHDR and CDR2 SFDVKD. CDR3 length equals 17 residues. After removal of 6 bases from V and 0 bases from J, the junction contained 7 bases not matched to a gene. CDR3 in DNA: TGTGCCACCAGTAAACGCGGACTAGCGGTCTCCTACAATGAGCAGTTCTTC. It yields the protein CATSKRGLAVSYNEQFF.